This TCR beta chain was recorded in a study of blood T cell repertoires in COVID-19. As originally analysed: Estimates of nucleated cell counts were drawn from the amplification of reference gene primers. The protocol was immunoSEQ multiplex PCR, while the TCRdb copy is restricted to in-frame clones and leaves out a portion. V and J calls and clone size come straight from that table; D and trimming were deduced from the DNA. The repertoire holds about 49,000 clones, with around 90% as singletons. The TCR comes from a man aged 80 or over with acute or convalescent COVID-19. The specimen was peripheral blood.

The CDR3 DNA follows: TGTGCCAGCAGCTTAGCGGAACAGGGGGTAACTGAAGCTTTCTTT. This sequence encodes CASSLAEQGVTEAFF. The chain joins TRBV7-8 to TRBJ1-1; TRBD1 agrees at 8 bases. J gave up 5 bases and V 0 bases, and 5 bases lay outside the gene matches. CDR1 is SGHVS, CDR2 FQNEAQ, per germline. The CDR3 contains 15 residues.